This T cell receptor (beta chain) was captured by sequencing in a study of molecular identifiers for immune sequencing clone quantification. Looked up from germline, CDR1 is LGHNA and CDR2 is YSLEER. The CDR3 is 14 amino acids long, termini counted. MiXCR, applied by TCRdb to the PCR reads, yields one record per CDR3 protein. The sample contains approximately 680,000 distinct CDR3 sequences, about 25% of which appear only once. Regarding this clonotype: Likely a read error: the CDR3 ends without its conserved phenylalanine or tryptophan. The DNA is left out, because the CDR3 cannot be placed on it with certainty; the CDR3 is given as TCRdb lists it.

Sequencing was performed on naive CD8+ T cells from blood, with Jurkat cell RNA spiked in. Subset of the sample: FACS-sorted CD8+CD4-CCR7+CD45RA+ naive T cells. V gene TRBV4-3 combines with J gene TRBJ1-1; the DNA was not compared with TRBD1, the D call given in the table. This TCR came from a human donor in good health. Some libraries in this study had Jurkat cell RNA spiked in. CDR3 sequence reads: CASSQVTGETEVFI.